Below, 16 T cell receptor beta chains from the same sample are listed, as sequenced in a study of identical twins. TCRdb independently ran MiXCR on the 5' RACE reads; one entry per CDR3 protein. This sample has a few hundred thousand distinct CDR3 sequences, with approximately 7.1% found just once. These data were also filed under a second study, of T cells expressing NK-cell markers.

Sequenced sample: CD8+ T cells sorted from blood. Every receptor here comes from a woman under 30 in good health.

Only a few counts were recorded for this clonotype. The CDR3 loop reads CASTTGGANVLTF. The CDR3 nucleotides are TGTGCCAGCACCACCGGGGGGGCCAACGTCCTGACTTTC. V usage is TRBV27 and J usage is TRBJ2-6; D call uncertain. Trimming removed 7 bases from V and 4 bases from J, with 8 bases in between. Germline V gene lookup returns CDR1 MNHEY and CDR2 SMNVEV (reference sequence). The CDR3 length is 13 residues. Complete variable domain (other parts from reference TRBV27 and TRBJ2-6): EAQVTQNPRYLITVTGKKLTVTCSQNMNHEYMSWYRQDPGLGLRQIYYSMNVEVTDKGDVPEGYKVSRKEKRNFPLILESPSPNQTSLYFCASTTGGANVLTFGAGSRLTVL.

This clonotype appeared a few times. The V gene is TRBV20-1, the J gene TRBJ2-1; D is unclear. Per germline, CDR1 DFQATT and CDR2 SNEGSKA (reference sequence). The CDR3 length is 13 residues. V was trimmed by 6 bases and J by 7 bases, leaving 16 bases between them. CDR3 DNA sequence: TGCAGTGCCCCGACCGTAGGATGGAATGAGCAGTTCTTC. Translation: CSAPTVGWNEQFF.

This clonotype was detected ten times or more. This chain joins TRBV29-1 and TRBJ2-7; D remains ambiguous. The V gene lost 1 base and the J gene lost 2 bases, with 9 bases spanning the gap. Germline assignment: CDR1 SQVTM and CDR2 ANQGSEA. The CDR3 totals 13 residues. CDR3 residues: CSVEAEEPYEQYF. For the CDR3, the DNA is TGCAGCGTTGAAGCAGAGGAACCCTACGAGCAGTACTTC.

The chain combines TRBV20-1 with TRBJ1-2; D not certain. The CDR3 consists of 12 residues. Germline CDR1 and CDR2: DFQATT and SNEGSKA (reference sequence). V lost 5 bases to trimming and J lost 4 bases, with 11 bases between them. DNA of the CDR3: TGCAGTGCTGGAAAAACCGGCTATGGCTACACCTTC. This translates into CSAGKTGYGYTF.

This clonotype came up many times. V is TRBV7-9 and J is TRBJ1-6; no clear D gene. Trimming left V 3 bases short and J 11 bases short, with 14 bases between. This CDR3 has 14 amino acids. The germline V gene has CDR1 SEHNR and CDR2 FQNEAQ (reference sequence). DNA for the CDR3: TGTGCCAGCAGCTTTGGCATCTCCGGGGCACCCCTCCACTTT. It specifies CASSFGISGAPLHF. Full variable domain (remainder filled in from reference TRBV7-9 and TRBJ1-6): DTGVSQNPRHKITKRGQNVTFRCDPISEHNRLYWYRQTLGQGPEFLTYFQNEAQLEKSRLLSDRFSAERPKGSFSTLEIQRTEQGDSAMYLCASSFGISGAPLHFGNGTRLTVT.

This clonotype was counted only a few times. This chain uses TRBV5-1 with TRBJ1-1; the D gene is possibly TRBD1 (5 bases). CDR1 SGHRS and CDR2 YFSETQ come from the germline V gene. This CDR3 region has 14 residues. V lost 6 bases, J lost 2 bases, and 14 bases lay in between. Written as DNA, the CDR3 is TGCGCCAGCACCTTAGAGACAGATAACACTGAAGCTTTCTTT. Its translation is CASTLETDNTEAFF.

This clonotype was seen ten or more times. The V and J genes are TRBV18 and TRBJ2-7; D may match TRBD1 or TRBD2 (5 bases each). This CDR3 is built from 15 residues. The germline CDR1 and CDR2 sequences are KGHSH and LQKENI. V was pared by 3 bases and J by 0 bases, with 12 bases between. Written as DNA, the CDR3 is TGTGCCAGCTCACCGGGCCCAGGGAGCTCCTACGAGCAGTACTTC. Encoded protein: CASSPGPGSSYEQYF.

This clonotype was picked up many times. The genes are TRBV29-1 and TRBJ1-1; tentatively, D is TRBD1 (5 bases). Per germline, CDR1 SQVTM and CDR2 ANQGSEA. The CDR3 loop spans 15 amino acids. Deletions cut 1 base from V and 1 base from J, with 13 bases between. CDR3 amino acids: CSVEGGGGTNTEAFF. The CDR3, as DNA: TGCAGCGTTGAAGGCGGGGGAGGAACGAACACTGAAGCTTTCTTT.

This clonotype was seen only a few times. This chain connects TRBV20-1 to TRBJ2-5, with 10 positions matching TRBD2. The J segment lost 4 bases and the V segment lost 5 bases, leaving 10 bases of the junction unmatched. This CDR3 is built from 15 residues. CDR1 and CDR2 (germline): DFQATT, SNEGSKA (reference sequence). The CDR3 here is CSAQDLAGVIETQYF. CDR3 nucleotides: TGCAGTGCTCAAGACCTAGCGGGAGTGATAGAGACCCAGTACTTC.

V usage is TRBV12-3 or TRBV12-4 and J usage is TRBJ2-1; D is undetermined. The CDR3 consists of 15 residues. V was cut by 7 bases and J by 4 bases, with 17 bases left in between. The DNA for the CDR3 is TGTGCCAGCATGACCCCTAGAACCCTATACAATGAGCAGTTCTTC. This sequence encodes CASMTPRTLYNEQFF.

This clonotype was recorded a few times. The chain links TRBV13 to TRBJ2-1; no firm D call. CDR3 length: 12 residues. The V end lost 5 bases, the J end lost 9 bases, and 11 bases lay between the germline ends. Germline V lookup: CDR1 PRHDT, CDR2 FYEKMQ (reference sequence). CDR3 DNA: TGTGCCAGCAGCCCTGAGACTGGTGAGCAGTTCTTC. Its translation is CASSPETGEQFF. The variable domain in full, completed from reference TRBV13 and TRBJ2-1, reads AAGVIQSPRHLIKEKRETATLKCYPIPRHDTVYWYQQGPGQDPQFLISFYEKMQSDKGSIPDRFSAQQFSDYHSELNMSSLELGDSALYFCASSPETGEQFFGPGTRLTVL.

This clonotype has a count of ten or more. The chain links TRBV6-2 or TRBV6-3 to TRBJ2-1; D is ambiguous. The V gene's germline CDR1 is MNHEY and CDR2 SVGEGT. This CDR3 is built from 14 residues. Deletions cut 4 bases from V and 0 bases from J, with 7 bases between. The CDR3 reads CASSFPNSYNEQFF. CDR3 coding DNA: TGTGCCAGCAGTTTCCCGAACTCCTACAATGAGCAGTTCTTC.

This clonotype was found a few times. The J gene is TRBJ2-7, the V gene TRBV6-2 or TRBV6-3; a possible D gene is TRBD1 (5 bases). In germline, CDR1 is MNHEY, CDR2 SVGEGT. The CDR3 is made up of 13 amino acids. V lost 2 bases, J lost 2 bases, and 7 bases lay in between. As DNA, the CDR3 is TGTGCCAGCAGTTACGACAGACCCTACGAGCAGTACTTC. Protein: CASSYDRPYEQYF.

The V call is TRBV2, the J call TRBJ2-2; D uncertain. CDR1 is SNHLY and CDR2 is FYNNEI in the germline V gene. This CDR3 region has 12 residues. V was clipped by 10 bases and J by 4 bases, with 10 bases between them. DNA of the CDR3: TGTGCCACCTATAGAGGCACCGGGGAGCTGTTTTTT. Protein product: CATYRGTGELFF.

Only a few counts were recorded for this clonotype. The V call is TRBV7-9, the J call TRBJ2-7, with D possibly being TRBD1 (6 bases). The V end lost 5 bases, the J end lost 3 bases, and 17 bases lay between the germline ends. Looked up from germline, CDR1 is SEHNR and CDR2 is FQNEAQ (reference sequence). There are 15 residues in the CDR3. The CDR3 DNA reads TGTGCCAGCAGCCATCAGGGGCAAGGGGGCTACGAGCAGTACTTC. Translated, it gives CASSHQGQGGYEQYF.

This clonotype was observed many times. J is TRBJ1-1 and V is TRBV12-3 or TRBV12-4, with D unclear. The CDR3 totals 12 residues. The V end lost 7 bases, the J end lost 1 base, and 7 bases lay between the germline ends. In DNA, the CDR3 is TGTGCCAGCACCTTGGGGAACACTGAAGCTTTCTTT. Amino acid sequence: CASTLGNTEAFF.